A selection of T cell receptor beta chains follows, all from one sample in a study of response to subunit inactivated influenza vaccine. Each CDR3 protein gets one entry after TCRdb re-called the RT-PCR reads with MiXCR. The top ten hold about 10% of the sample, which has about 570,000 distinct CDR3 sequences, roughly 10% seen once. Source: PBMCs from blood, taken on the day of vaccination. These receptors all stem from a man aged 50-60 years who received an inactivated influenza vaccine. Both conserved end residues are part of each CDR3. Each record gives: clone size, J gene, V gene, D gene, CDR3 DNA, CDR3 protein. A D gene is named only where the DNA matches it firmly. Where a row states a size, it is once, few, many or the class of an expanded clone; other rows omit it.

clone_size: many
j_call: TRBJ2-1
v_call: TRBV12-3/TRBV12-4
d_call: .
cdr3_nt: TGTGCCAGCAGCCTCCTCACAGGGAGCTCCTACAATGAGCAGTTCTTC
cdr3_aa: CASSLLTGSSYNEQFF

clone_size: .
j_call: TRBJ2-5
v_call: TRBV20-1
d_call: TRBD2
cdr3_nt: TGCAGTGCTAGGGTAGGGCTAGCGGGAGCGTATCGGGAGACCCAGTACTTC
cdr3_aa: CSARVGLAGAYRETQYF

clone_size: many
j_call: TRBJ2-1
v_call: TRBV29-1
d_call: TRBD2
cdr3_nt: TGCAGCGTTGGGGCGGGAGGACCCAACAATGAGCAGTTCTTC
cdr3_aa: CSVGAGGPNNEQFF

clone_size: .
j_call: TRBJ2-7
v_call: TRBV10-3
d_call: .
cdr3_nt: TGTGCCATCAGTGAGGCCGGAGGGGCCTACGAGCAGTACTTC
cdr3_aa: CAISEAGGAYEQYF

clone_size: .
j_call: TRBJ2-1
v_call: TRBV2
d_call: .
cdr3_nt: TGTGCCAGCCAGGGGTTAGCGGACCCTCACAATGAGCAGTTCTTC
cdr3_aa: CASQGLADPHNEQFF

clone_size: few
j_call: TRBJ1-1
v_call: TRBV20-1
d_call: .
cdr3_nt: TGCAGTGCTCGCTCCGGGACTCATCAGTTAGAAGCTTTCTTT
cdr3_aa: CSARSGTHQLEAFF

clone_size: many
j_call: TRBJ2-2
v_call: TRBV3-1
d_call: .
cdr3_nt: TGTGCCAGCAGCAGCTCGGGAGTGGCCGGGGAGCTGTTTTTT
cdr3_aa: CASSSSGVAGELFF

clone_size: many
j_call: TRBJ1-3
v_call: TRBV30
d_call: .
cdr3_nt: TGTGCCTGGGGGCCCGGAAACACCATATATTTT
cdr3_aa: CAWGPGNTIYF

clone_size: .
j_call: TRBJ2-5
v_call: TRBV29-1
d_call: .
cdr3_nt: TGCAGCGTTGCGACGGAGACCCAGTACTTC
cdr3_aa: CSVATETQYF

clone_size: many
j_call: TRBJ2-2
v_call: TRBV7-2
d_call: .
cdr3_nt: TGTGCCAGCAGCTTATTTTCCCTGAACACCGGGGAGCTGTTTTTT
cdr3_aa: CASSLFSLNTGELFF

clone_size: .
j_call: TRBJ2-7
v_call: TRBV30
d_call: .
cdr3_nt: TGTGCCTGGTCCCGGGACCGGTACGAGCAGTACTTC
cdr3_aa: CAWSRDRYEQYF

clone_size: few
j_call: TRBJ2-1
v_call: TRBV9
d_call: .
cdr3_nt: TGTGCCAGCAGCGTAGGGGGGTCTAGTGGGTCCAATGAGCAGTTCTTC
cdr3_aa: CASSVGGSSGSNEQFF

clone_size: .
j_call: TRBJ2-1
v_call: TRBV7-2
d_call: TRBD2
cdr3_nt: TGTGCCAGCAGCTTATCGACTAGCGGGAGAAATGAGCAGTTCTTC
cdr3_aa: CASSLSTSGRNEQFF

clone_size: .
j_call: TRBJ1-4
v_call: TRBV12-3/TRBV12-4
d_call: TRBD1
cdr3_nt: TGTGCCAGCAGTCTAATAACAGGGGGCAGTGAAAAACTGTTTTTT
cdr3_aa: CASSLITGGSEKLFF

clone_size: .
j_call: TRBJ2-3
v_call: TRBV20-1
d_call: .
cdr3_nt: TGCAGTGCTAGCGGGCCGAGCACAGATACGCAGTATTTT
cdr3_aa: CSASGPSTDTQYF

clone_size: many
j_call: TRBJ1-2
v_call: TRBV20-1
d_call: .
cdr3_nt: TGCACCGCGGGTAGTCCCAAGGGTTTCTATGGCTACACCTTC
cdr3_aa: CTAGSPKGFYGYTF

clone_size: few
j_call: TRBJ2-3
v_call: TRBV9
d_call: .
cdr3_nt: TGTGCCAGCAGCGTCGAGTCCCAGCTGTATACAGATACGCAGTATTTT
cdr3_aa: CASSVESQLYTDTQYF

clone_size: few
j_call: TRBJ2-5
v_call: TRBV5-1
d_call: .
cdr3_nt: TGCGCCAGCAGCCGGACAATTCAAGAGACCCAGTACTTC
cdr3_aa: CASSRTIQETQYF

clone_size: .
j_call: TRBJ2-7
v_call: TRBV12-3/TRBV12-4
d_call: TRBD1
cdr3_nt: TGTGCCAGCAGTGCCGCCGGGACAGGGGGGTACGAGCAGTACTTC
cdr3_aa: CASSAAGTGGYEQYF

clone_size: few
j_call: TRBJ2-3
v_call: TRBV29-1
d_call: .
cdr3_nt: TGCAGCGTGTCCGGGACACTCACAGATACGCAGTATTTT
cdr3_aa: CSVSGTLTDTQYF

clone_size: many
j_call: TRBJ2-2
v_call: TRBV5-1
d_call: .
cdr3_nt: TGCGCCAGCAGTTCCTCGGACAGATACACCGGGGAGCTGTTTTTT
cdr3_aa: CASSSSDRYTGELFF

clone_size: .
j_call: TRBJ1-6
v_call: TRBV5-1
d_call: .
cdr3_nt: TGCGCCAGCAGCTTGGAGGGGGGTAAGAATTCACCCCTCCACTTT
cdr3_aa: CASSLEGGKNSPLHF

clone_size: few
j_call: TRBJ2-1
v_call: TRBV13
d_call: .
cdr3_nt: TGTGCCAGCAGCGCCCGAGTGGGGACCGACTCCTACAATGAGCAGTTCTTC
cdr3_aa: CASSARVGTDSYNEQFF

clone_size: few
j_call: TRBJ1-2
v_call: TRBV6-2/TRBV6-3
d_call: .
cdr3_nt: TGTGCCAGCAGTTACTCCGTCGGGGTCTATGGCTACACCTTC
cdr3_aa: CASSYSVGVYGYTF

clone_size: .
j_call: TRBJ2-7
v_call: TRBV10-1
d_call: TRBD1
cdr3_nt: TGCGCCAGCAGTGAGGACAGGGGGCCATACGAGCAGTACTTC
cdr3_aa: CASSEDRGPYEQYF

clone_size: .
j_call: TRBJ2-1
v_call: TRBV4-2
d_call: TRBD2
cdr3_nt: TGTGCCAGCAGCCAAGAGGCGGGACTAGCGCCGAGCTCCTACAATGAGCAGTTCTTC
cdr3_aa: CASSQEAGLAPSSYNEQFF

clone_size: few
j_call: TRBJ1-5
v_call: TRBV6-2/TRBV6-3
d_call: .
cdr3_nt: TGTGCCAGCAGTTACTCGAAGGGGACGGTTAATCAGCCCCAGCATTTT
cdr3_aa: CASSYSKGTVNQPQHF

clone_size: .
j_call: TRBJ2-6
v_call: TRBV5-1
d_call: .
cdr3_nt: TGCGCCAGCAGCATCCAGGGTGGTGGGGCCAACGTCCTGACTTTC
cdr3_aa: CASSIQGGGANVLTF

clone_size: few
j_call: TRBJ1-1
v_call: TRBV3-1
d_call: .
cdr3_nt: TGTGCCAGCAGCCAAGAGTTGAGGGACATGGAAGCTTTCTTT
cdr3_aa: CASSQELRDMEAFF

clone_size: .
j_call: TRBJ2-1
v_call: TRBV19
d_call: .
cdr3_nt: TGTGCCAGTAGTATCGCGGCGGGGTTACACAATGAGCAGTTCTTC
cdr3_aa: CASSIAAGLHNEQFF

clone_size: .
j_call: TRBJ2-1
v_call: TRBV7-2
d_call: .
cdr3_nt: TGTGCCAGCAGCCCGCCGGCGGGGCGGGGAACCTACAATGAGCAGTTCTTC
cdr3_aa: CASSPPAGRGTYNEQFF

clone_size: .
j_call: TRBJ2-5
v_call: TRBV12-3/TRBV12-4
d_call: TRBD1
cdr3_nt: TGTGCCAGCAGAAAACAGGGGGAAGAGACCCAGTACTTC
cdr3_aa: CASRKQGEETQYF

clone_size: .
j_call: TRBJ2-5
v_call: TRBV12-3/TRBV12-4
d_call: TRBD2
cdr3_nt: TGTGCCAGCAGCCAAGAGGGAGGGAAGACCCAGTACTTC
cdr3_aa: CASSQEGGKTQYF

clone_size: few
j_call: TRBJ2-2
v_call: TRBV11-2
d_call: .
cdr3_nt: TGTGCCAGCAGCTTAGCTCGTAGGCTAGGGACGGCGAACACCGGGGAGCTGTTTTTT
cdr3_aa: CASSLARRLGTANTGELFF

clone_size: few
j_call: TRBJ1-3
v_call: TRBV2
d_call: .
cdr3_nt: TGTGCCAGCAGTGTACAGCGCTCTGGAAACACCATATATTTT
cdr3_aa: CASSVQRSGNTIYF

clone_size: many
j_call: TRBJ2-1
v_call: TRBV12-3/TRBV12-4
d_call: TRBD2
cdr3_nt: TGTGCCAGCAGTTTGACTAGCGGGAGAGGTGAGCAGTTCTTC
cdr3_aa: CASSLTSGRGEQFF

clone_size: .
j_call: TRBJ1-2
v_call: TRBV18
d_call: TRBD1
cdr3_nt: TGTGCCAGCTCACCATATACGGACAGGCCCTATGGCTACACCTTC
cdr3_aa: CASSPYTDRPYGYTF

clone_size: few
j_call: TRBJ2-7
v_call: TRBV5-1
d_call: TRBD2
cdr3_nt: TGCGCCAGCAGCTTGGCCCTTGGCGGGGGGTTATCTTACGAGCAGTACTTC
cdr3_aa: CASSLALGGGLSYEQYF

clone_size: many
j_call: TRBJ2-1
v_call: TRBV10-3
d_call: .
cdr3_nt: TGTGCCATCAGCCTATCTAGGGACAATGAGCAGTTCTTC
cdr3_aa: CAISLSRDNEQFF

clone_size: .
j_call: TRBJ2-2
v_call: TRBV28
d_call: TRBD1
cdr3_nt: TGTGCCAGCAGTCGCCATGGGACAGCGAACACCGGGGAGCTGTTTTTT
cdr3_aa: CASSRHGTANTGELFF

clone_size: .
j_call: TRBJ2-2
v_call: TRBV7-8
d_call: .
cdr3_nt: TGTGCCAGCAGCTCCACGGGGTTTTGGCCCGGGGAGCTGTTTTTT
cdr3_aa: CASSSTGFWPGELFF

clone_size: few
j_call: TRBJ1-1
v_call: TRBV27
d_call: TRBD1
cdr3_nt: TGTGCCAGCAGTCCGGGGACAGCTGGGGGGACTGAAGCTTTCTTT
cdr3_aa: CASSPGTAGGTEAFF

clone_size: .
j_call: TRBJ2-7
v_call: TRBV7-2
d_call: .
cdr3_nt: TGTGCCAGCAGCCCGCAAAGATGGTTCTCCTACGAGCAGTACTTC
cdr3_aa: CASSPQRWFSYEQYF

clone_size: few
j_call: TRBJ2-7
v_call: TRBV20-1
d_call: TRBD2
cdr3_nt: TGCAGTGCTAGAGTGGGGACTACCTACGAGCAGTACTTC
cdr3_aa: CSARVGTTYEQYF

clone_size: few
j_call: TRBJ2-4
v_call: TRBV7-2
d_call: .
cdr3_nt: TGTGCCAGCAGCACCAGGGTTATGGGAAACATTCAGTACTTC
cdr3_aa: CASSTRVMGNIQYF

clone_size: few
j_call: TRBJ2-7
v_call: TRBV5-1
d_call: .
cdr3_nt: TGCGCCAGCAGCCCGCGGAGGGGACAGTACGAGCAGTACTTC
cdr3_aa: CASSPRRGQYEQYF

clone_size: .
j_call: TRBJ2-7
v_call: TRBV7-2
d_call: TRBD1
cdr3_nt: TGTGCCAGCAGCACCGGACAGGCCCACTCCTACGAGCAGTACTTC
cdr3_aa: CASSTGQAHSYEQYF

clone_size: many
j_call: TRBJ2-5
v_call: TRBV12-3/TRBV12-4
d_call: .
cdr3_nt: TGTGCCAGCAGTTTTAGGAGTGGGGGGGAGACCCAGTACTTC
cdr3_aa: CASSFRSGGETQYF

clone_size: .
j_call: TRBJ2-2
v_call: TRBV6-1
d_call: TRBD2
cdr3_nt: TGTGCCAGCACTATTCTAGCGGGAGGGCCGGCGGACGGGGAGCTGTTTTTT
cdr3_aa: CASTILAGGPADGELFF

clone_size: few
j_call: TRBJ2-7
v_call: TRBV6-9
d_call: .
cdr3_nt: TGTGCCGGTCGACAAGTCTACGAGCAGTACTTC
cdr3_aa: CAGRQVYEQYF

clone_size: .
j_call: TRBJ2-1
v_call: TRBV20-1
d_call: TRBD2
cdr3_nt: TGCAGTGCTACCCCAAGCGGGGGGGCCAGTGAGCAGTTCTTC
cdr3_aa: CSATPSGGASEQFF

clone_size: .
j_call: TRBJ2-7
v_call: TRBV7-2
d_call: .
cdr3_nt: TGTGCCAGCAGCTTGTCTTCCGGGGGGCTTTACGAGCAGTACTTC
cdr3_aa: CASSLSSGGLYEQYF